This passage covers 9 T cell receptor beta chains from one sample sequenced in a study of control samples from healthy donors and cancer patients. Assay used: immunoSEQ multiplex PCR; TCRdb lists only in-frame clones, some missing. The table lists about 55,000 clones, roughly 95% of them singletons, with approximately 1% in the top ten. Material: blood. Receptors originate from a woman aged 18-29 years in good health.

CDR3 loop: CASSPWRGVDQPQHF. CDR3 nucleotides: TGTGCCAGCAGCCCATGGCGGGGGGTTGACCAGCCCCAGCATTTT. This rearrangement joins TRBV14 to TRBJ1-5; D possibly corresponds to TRBD1 (5 bases). V was cut by 4 bases and J by 7 bases, with 17 bases left in between. The V gene's germline CDR1 is SGHDN and CDR2 FVKESK. The CDR3 length is 15 residues.

This sequence joins TRBV21-1 and TRBJ2-1. TRBV21-1 is reported as a pseudogene. The CDR3 consists of 11 residues. The CDR3 bases are TGTGCCACCCGGGCAGACAATGAGCAGTTCTTC. Amino acid sequence: CATRADNEQFF.

The CDR3 nucleotides are TGTGCCAGCAGCGGACGTGAACAGGGGGCCGGGCAGCCCCAGCATTTT. Amino acid sequence: CASSGREQGAGQPQHF. The chain is built from TRBV14 and TRBJ1-5, with TRBD1 matching 9 bases. Germline assignment: CDR1 SGHDN and CDR2 FVKESK. CDR3 length: 16 amino acids. Losses at the gene ends were 5 bases for V and 7 bases for J; bases not matched to a gene: 12.

The rearrangement links TRBV30 to TRBJ1-6; D perhaps matches TRBD1 (5 bases). The germline CDR1 and CDR2 sequences are GTSNPN and SVGIG (reference sequence). Deletions cut 3 bases from V and 7 bases from J, with 10 bases between. The CDR3 is 13 residues long. In nucleotides, the CDR3 is TGTGCCTGGAGGTTGCCAGGGAATTCACCCCTCCACTTT. Amino acids: CAWRLPGNSPLHF. Full variable domain (outside the CDR3, taken from reference TRBV30 and TRBJ1-6): SQTIHQWPATLVQPVGSPLSLECTVEGTSNPNLYWYRQAAGRGLQLLFYSVGIGQISSEVPQNLSASRPQDRQFILSSKKLLLSDSGFYLCAWRLPGNSPLHFGNGTRLTVT.

The rearrangement links TRBV5-1 to TRBJ1-6; D is unresolved. Germline V lookup: CDR1 SGHRS, CDR2 YFSETQ. V dropped 0 bases and J dropped 5 bases, with 12 bases sitting between them. The CDR3 is 16 amino acids. The CDR3 protein is CASSLDQVSHNSPLHF. The CDR3 DNA is TGCGCCAGCAGCTTGGATCAGGTCAGTCATAATTCACCCCTCCACTTT. Filled out from reference TRBV5-1 and TRBJ1-6, the complete variable domain reads KAGVTQTPRYLIKTRGQQVTLSCSPISGHRSVSWYQQTPGQGLQFLFEYFSETQRNKGNFPGRFSGRQFSNSRSEMNVSTLELGDSALYLCASSLDQVSHNSPLHFGNGTRLTVT.

The chain couples TRBV7-2 to TRBJ1-5, with 9 bases that match TRBD1. Germline CDR1 and CDR2: SGHTA and FQGNSA. This CDR3 spans 14 amino acids. Unmatched junction bases numbered 2, after V lost 4 bases and J lost 4 bases. CDR3 sequence reads: CASSWGQGNQPQHF. CDR3 in DNA: TGTGCCAGCAGCTGGGGACAGGGTAATCAGCCCCAGCATTTT.

V gene TRBV5-1 combines with J gene TRBJ1-1, with D maybe TRBD1 (5 bases). Germline V gene sequence: CDR1 SGHRS, CDR2 YFSETQ. The V end was cut by 4 bases, the J end by 4 bases, with 11 bases between. The CDR3 runs to 13 residues. CDR3 loop: CASSPQGFTEAFF. The CDR3 region has the DNA TGCGCCAGCAGCCCCCAGGGTTTCACTGAAGCTTTCTTT.

J is TRBJ2-1 and V is TRBV11-2; tentative D call: TRBD2 (7 bases). The V end was cut by 1 base, the J end by 8 bases, with 15 bases between. Looked up from germline, CDR1 is SGHAT and CDR2 is FQNNGV. CDR3 size: 15 residues. The CDR3 bases are TGTGCCAGCAGCTTAGTAGGGGGGGCCGGGCATGAGCAGTTCTTC. This gives the protein CASSLVGGAGHEQFF.

The chain links TRBV5-4 to TRBJ2-5; TRBD2 is a possible D gene (6 bases). Germline CDR1 and CDR2: SGHNT and YYREEE (reference sequence). V lost 4 bases, J lost 3 bases, and 13 bases lay in between. CDR3 length: 14 residues. In DNA form, the CDR3 reads TGTGCCAGCAGCCTGGGACTTTCGAAAGAGACCCAGTACTTC. Amino acid sequence: CASSLGLSKETQYF.